This T cell receptor (beta chain) is from a study of shared clonotypes between healthy human individuals. The study, taken as a whole, reports: An expected dependence of interdonor clonotype sharing on sequencing depth was noted. Among non-shared clonotypes, generation probabilities were lower than among those shared by all four donors. Only blood was sampled, and tissue TCR repertoires likely differ from blood ones.

Germline V gene lookup returns CDR1 SGHTA and CDR2 FQGNSA. The CDR3 has 14 amino acids. V trimming: 4 bases; J trimming: 4 bases; junction bases outside the gene matches: 2. TCRdb's copy holds only in-frame clones and misses some; the assay was immunoSEQ multiplex PCR. In the table there are approximately 2.1 million clones, about 92% of which are singletons. A word on this clone: Its antigen is not known.

Sequenced material: naive CD4+ T cells from PBMCs. Stated subset: CD45RA+ positively selected. The sequence came from a man younger than 35 in good health. Some clones in this sample may be carry-over from other donors' samples. The V gene is TRBV7-2, the J gene TRBJ2-3, with TRBD2 identical over 10 bases. The DNA of the CDR3 is TGTGCCAGCAGCTCTAGCGGGAGCGCAGATACGCAGTATTTT. This sequence encodes CASSSSGSADTQYF.